This entry lists 2 T cell receptor beta chains sequenced from one sample in a study of beta chain features in type 1 diabetes. The antigens of these receptors remain unknown. Sequenced material consisted of expressed TCRB transcripts (all of the isolated RNA was reverse transcribed). Measured with immunoSEQ multiplex PCR; TCRdb has only the in-frame clones, and not every one. In the table there are more than 250,000 clones, roughly 13% of which are singletons. The study, taken as a whole, reports: Researchers report that Type 1 diabetes patients had moderately but significantly shorter TCRB CDR3s across all four CD4+ subsets.

Sample: naive CD4+ T cells from blood. These receptors came from a man aged 30 to 39 with type 1 diabetes.

The V and J genes are TRBV7-2 and TRBJ2-7; D is ambiguous. Germline CDR1 SGHTA, CDR2 FQGNSA. The V end lost 2 bases, the J end lost 2 bases, and 13 bases lay between the germline ends. This CDR3 spans 15 amino acids. The CDR3 spells CASSLRSGGTYEQYF. Here the CDR3 DNA reads TGTGCCAGCAGCTTACGTTCTGGCGGAACCTACGAGCAGTACTTC.

The CDR3 reads CASSLVSGNYEQYF. CDR3 sequence (DNA): TGTGCCAGCAGCCTAGTTAGCGGGAACTACGAGCAGTACTTC. V is TRBV28 and J is TRBJ2-7; the match to TRBD2 covers 8 bases. Germline trimming cut 6 bases from V and 3 bases from J; bases unmatched to any gene: 7. Looked up from germline, CDR1 is MDHEN and CDR2 is SYDVKM. The CDR3 loop spans 14 amino acids.